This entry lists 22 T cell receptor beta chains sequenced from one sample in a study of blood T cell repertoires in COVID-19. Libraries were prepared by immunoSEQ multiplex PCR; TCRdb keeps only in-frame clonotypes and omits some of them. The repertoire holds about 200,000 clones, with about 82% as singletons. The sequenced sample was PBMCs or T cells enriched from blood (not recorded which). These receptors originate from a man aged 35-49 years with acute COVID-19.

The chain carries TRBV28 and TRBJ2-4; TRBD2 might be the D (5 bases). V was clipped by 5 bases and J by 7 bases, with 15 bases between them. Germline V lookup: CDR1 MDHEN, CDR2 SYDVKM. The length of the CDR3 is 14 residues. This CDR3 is CASSRSAPGNIQYF. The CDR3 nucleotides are TGTGCCAGCAGTCGATCCGCGCCGGGGAACATTCAGTACTTC. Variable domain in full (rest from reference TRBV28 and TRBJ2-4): DVKVTQSSRYLVKRTGEKVFLECVQDMDHENMFWYRQDPGLGLRLIYFSYDVKMKEKGDIPEGYSVSREKKERFSLILESASTNQTSMYLCASSRSAPGNIQYFGAGTRLSVL.

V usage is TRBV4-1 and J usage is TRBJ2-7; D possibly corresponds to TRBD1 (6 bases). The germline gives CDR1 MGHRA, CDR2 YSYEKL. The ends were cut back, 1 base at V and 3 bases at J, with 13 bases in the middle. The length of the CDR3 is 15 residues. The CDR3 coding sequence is TGCGCCAGCAGCCAAGGTCTCGGGACACTCTACGAGCAGTACTTC. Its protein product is CASSQGLGTLYEQYF.

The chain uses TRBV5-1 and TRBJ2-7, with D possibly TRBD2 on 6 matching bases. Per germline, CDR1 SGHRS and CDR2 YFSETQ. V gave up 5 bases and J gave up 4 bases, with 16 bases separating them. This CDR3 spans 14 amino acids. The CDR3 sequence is CASRSSSDQYEQYF. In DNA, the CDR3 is TGCGCCAGCAGGTCCTCTAGCGATCAGTACGAGCAGTACTTC.

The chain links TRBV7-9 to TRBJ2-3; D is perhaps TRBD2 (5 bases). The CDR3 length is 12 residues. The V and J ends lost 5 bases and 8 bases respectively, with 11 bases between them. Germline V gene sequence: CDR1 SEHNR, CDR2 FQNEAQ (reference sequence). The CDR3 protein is CASSRAEGTQYF. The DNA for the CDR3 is TGTGCCAGCAGCCGTGCAGAGGGTACGCAGTATTTT.

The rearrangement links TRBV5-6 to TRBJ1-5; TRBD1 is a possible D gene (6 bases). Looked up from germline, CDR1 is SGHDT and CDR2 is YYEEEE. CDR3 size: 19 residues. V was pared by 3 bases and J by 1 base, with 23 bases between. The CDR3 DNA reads TGTGCCAGCAGCTCAGGGGAGGGTTTAATGGTTTCAAGCAATCAGCCCCAGCATTTT. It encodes CASSSGEGLMVSSNQPQHF.

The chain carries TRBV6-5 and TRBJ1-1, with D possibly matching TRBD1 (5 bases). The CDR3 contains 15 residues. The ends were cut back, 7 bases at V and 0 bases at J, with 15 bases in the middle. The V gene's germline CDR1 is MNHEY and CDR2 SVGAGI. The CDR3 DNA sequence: TGTGCCAGCACCGACGTTGGACACTTGAACACTGAAGCTTTCTTT. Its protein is CASTDVGHLNTEAFF.

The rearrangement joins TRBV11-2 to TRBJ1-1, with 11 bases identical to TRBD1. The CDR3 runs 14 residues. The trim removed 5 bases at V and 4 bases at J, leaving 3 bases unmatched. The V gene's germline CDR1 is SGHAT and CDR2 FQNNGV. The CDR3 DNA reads TGTGCCAGCAGCCGGACAGGGGGCTTCACTGAAGCTTTCTTT. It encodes CASSRTGGFTEAFF.

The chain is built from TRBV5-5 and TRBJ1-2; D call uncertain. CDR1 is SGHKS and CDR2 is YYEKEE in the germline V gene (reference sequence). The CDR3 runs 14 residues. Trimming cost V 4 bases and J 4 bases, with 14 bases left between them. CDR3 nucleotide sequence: TGTGCCAGCAGCCCTGAATCAAACTTCTATGGCTACACCTTC. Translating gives CASSPESNFYGYTF. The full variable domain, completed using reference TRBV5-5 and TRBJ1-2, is DAGVTQSPTHLIKTRGQQVTLRCSPISGHKSVSWYQQVLGQGPQFIFQYYEKEERGRGNFPDRFSARQFPNYSSELNVNALLLGDSALYLCASSPESNFYGYTFGSGTRLTVV.

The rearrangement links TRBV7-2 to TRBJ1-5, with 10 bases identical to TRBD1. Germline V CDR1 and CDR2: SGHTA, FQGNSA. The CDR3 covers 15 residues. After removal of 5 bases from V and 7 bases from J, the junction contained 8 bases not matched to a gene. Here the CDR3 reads CASSPGTGERQPQHF. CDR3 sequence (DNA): TGTGCCAGCAGCCCAGGGACAGGGGAAAGACAGCCCCAGCATTTT.

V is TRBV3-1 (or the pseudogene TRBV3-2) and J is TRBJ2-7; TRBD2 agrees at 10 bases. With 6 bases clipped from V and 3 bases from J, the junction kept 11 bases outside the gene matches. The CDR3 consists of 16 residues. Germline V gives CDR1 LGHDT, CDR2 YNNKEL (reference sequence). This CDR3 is CASSQAGGLAVYEQYF. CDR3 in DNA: TGTGCCAGCAGTCAGGCAGGTGGACTAGCGGTCTACGAGCAGTACTTC.

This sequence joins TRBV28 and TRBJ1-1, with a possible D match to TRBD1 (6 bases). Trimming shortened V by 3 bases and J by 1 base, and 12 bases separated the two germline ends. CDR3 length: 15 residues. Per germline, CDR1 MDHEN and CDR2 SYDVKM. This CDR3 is CASSLGGGSNTEAFF. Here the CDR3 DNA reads TGTGCCAGCAGTTTGGGCGGGGGCTCGAACACTGAAGCTTTCTTT.

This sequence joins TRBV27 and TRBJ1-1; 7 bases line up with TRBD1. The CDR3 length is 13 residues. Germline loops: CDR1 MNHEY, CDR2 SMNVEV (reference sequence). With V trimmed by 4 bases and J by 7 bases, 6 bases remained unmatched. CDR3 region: CASSSGTAIEAFF. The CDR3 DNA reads TGTGCCAGCAGTTCCGGGACAGCTATTGAAGCTTTCTTT.

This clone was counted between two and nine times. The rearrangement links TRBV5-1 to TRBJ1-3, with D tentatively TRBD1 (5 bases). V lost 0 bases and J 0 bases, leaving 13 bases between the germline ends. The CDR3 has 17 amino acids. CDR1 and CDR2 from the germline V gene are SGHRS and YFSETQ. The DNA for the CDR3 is TGCGCCAGCAGCTTGGGGGCCGGGGGTAGCTCTGGAAACACCATATATTTT. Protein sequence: CASSLGAGGSSGNTIYF.

CDR3 nucleotide sequence: TGTGCCAGTAGTATAGATGAGGGGAACACTGAAGCTTTCTTT. It encodes CASSIDEGNTEAFF. The V gene is TRBV19, the J gene TRBJ1-1; D is uncertain. The CDR3 is made up of 14 amino acids. V was trimmed by 0 bases and J by 1 base, leaving 6 bases between them. CDR1 and CDR2 (germline): LNHDA, SQIVND (reference sequence).

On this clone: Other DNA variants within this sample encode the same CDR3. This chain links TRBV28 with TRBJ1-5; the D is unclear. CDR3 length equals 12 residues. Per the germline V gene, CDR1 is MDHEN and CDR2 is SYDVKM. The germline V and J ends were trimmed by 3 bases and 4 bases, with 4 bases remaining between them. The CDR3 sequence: CASSLANQPQHF. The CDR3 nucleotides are TGTGCCAGCAGTTTGGCTAATCAGCCCCAGCATTTT.

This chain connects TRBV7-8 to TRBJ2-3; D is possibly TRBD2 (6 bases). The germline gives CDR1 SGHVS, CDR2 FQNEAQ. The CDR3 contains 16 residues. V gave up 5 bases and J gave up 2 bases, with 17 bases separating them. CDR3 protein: CASSRFSGKDTDTQYF. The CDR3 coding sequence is TGTGCCAGCAGCCGATTTAGCGGTAAAGACACAGATACGCAGTATTTT.

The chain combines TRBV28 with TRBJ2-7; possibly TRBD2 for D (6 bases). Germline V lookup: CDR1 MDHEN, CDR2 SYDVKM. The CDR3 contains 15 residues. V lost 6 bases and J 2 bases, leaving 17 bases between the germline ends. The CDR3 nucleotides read TGTGCCAGCAGCCTCGGGACTCGAGATACCTACGAGCAGTACTTC. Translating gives CASSLGTRDTYEQYF.

The CDR3 loop is CASRVPGGRNEQFF. For the CDR3, the DNA is TGTGCCAGCAGAGTCCCGGGGGGGCGGAATGAGCAGTTCTTC. J is TRBJ2-1 and V is TRBV28; TRBD2 matches at 8 bases. This CDR3 spans 14 amino acids. The V segment lost 6 bases and the J segment 7 bases; nucleotides outside the gene matches: 8. Per germline, CDR1 MDHEN and CDR2 SYDVKM.

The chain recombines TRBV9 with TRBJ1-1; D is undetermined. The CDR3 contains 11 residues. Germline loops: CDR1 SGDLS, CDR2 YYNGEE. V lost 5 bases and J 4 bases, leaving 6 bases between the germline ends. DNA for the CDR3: TGTGCCAGCAGTCCCGGCACTGAAGCTTTCTTT. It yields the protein CASSPGTEAFF.

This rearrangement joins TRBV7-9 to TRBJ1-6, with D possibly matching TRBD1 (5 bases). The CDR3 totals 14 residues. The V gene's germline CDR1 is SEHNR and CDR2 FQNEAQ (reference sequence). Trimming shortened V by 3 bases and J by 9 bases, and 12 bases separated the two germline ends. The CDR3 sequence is CASSFGQGSSPLHF. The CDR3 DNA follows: TGTGCCAGCAGCTTTGGGCAGGGTTCTTCACCCCTCCACTTT.

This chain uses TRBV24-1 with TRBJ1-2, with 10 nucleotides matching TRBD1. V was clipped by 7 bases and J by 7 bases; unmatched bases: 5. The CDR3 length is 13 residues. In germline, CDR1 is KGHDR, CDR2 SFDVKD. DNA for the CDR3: TGTGCCACCAGCCGGGACAGGGGTTCTGGCTACACCTTC. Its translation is CATSRDRGSGYTF.

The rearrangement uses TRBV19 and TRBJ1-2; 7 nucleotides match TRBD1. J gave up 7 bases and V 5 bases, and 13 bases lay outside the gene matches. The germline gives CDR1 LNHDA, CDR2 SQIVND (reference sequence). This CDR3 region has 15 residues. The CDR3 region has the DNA TGTGCCAGTAGTCTACAGACAGGGCCTAGGGGTGGCTACACCTTC. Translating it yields CASSLQTGPRGGYTF.